This T cell receptor beta chain derives from a study of persistence of HIV-infected CD4 T cells. Background on the study: Up to roughly 180 mL blood was drawn at multiple time points; two donors had single-time leukapheresis.

This was the immunoSEQ version 4 assay in survey mode. This table comes from immunoSEQ multiplex PCR, and its TCRdb copy is limited to in-frame clones, with some not included. The sample records about 47,000 clones, roughly nine tenths being singletons. This nonspecific control used anti-CD3/anti-CD28 bead stimulation of CD4+ T cells. Sorting selected CD4+ T cells upregulating both CD40 ligand and CD69. The CDR3 runs to 14 residues. The V gene's germline CDR1 is LNHDA and CDR2 SQIVND (reference sequence). V lost 3 bases, J lost 0 bases, and 8 bases lay in between. Concerning this clone itself: The antigen is not known.

The sequence came from an adult man with HIV who was CMV-seropositive. The sequencing here drew on CD4+ T cells sorted from PBMCs after approximately 19-hour stimulation, taken from a patient who received antiretroviral therapy. The chain carries TRBV19 and TRBJ2-5; a weak D match, TRBD1 (5 bases). This chain's CDR3 is CASSMGPDQETQYF. CDR3 DNA: TGTGCCAGTAGTATGGGGCCCGACCAAGAGACCCAGTACTTC.